This is a list of T cell receptor beta chains from one sample in a study of blood T cell repertoires in COVID-19. Measured with immunoSEQ multiplex PCR; TCRdb has only the in-frame clones, and not every one. Among fewer than 150,000 clones listed, approximately 84% were seen once. Sequencing was performed on peripheral blood. The receptors originated from a human donor in a cohort sampled during active COVID-19. CDR3s include the opening cysteine and the closing phenylalanine or tryptophan. A D gene is named only where the DNA matches it firmly.

j_call,v_call,d_call,cdr3_nt,cdr3_aa
TRBJ2-7,TRBV10-1,NA,TGCGCCAGCAGTGATGCCACTCGGGAGCAGTACTTC,CASSDATREQYF
TRBJ2-2,TRBV4-2,TRBD1,TGTGCCAGCAGCCAGGACAGGGGACAGGGGGCCGGGGAGCTGTTTTTT,CASSQDRGQGAGELFF
TRBJ2-1,TRBV19,TRBD1,TGTGCCAGCGGGGTCTCCGGGACAGGGGGCAACAATGAGCAGTTCTTC,CASGVSGTGGNNEQFF
TRBJ2-6,TRBV5-1,NA,TGCGCCAGCAGCTCGGTCCAAGGGGGATCCGGGGCCAACGTCCTGACTTTC,CASSSVQGGSGANVLTF
TRBJ2-7,TRBV9,TRBD1,TGTGCCAGCAGCGCCTCCGGGACAGGGGACCACGAGCAGTACTTC,CASSASGTGDHEQYF
TRBJ2-3,TRBV7-9,TRBD2,TGTGCCAGCACCGAAGGGACTAGCGGGGGTTTTGAGTATTTT,CASTEGTSGGFEYF
TRBJ1-4,TRBV10-3,TRBD1,TGTGCCATCAGGTTGACAGGGGGCGCTCCCTTGTTTTTT,CAIRLTGGAPLFF
TRBJ1-2,TRBV9,TRBD1,TGTGCCAGCAGCGACCTCAGGGGGCGCTTCGCTGGCTACACCTTC,CASSDLRGRFAGYTF
TRBJ2-7,TRBV9,NA,TGTGCCAGCAGCACCGGACTAAATTTCGAGCAGTACTTC,CASSTGLNFEQYF
TRBJ1-2,TRBV7-3,NA,TGTGCCAGCAGCTTCGACGGGAACTATGGCTACACCTTC,CASSFDGNYGYTF
TRBJ2-3,TRBV7-3,NA,TGTGCCAGCAGCTTAGCGGGGCCCCGGGATACGCAGTATTTT,CASSLAGPRDTQYF
TRBJ2-7,TRBV28,NA,TGTGCCAGCAGTTTAACGGGTCGCAGCTCCTACGAGCAGTACTTC,CASSLTGRSSYEQYF
TRBJ1-2,TRBV19,NA,TGTGCCAGTATTGGGACGGGGGGCTCTGACTATGGCTACACCTTC,CASIGTGGSDYGYTF